Following are 20 T cell receptor beta chains from one sample sequenced in a study of early T cells in non-severe SARS-CoV-2 infection. TCRdb ran MiXCR on the 5' RACE reads and lists one entry per CDR3 protein. This sample has about 22,000 distinct CDR3 sequences, with 3.6% found just once. Sample: whole blood. The receptors stem from an adult who was a healthcare worker with PCR-confirmed SARS-CoV-2 infection or an uninfected control (not recorded which).

This clonotype was recorded at least ten times. This chain links TRBV13 with TRBJ1-5, with D possibly being TRBD1 (6 bases). Germline CDR1 is PRHDT and CDR2 is FYEKMQ (reference sequence). The CDR3 is made up of 14 amino acids. V lost 0 bases and J lost 6, with 9 bases in between. CDR3 amino acids: CASSLGGAAQPQHF. In DNA, the CDR3 is TGTGCCAGCAGCTTAGGGGGGGCTGCTCAGCCCCAGCATTTT.

This clonotype has a count of ten or more. V and J are TRBV5-1 and TRBJ1-1; the D gene is possibly TRBD1 (6 bases). The CDR3 sequence is 12 residues long. V was trimmed by 4 bases and J by 8 bases, leaving 12 bases between them. Germline CDR1 SGHRS, CDR2 YFSETQ. CDR3 coding DNA: TGCGCCAGCAGCCCAGAGACAGGCGAAGCTTTCTTT. Encoded protein: CASSPETGEAFF.

At least ten counts were recorded for this clonotype. The chain is built from TRBV6-2 or TRBV6-3 and TRBJ1-2, with D perhaps matching TRBD1 (5 bases). Germline V gene data show CDR1 as MNHEY and CDR2 as SVGEGT. CDR3 length: 14 residues. Deletions cut 3 bases from V and 7 bases from J, with 15 bases between. The CDR3 here is CASSYGTPLAGYTF. The CDR3 coding sequence is TGTGCCAGCAGTTATGGGACTCCGCTAGCTGGCTACACCTTC.

This clonotype is judged medium-sized. The chain joins TRBV27 to TRBJ1-1, with D uncertain. The V gene lost 7 bases and the J gene lost 1 base, with 13 bases spanning the gap. This CDR3 is 14 amino acids long. Germline V lookup: CDR1 MNHEY, CDR2 SMNVEV (reference sequence). CDR3 DNA: TGTGCCAGCAACCTAGGGAGATCGAACACTGAAGCTTTCTTT. Protein product: CASNLGRSNTEAFF.

This clonotype showed up many times. This sequence joins TRBV6-5 and TRBJ2-1; no clear D gene. Germline V gene data show CDR1 as MNHEY and CDR2 as SVGAGI. The CDR3 sequence is 13 residues long. Deletions cut 2 bases from V and 4 bases from J, with 6 bases between. The chain's CDR3 is CASSYDVYNEQFF. DNA for the CDR3: TGTGCCAGCAGTTACGACGTGTACAATGAGCAGTTCTTC.

This clonotype was observed many times. V and J are TRBV6-2 or TRBV6-3 and TRBJ2-6; D remains unclear. This CDR3 is built from 15 residues. V was shortened by 6 bases and J by 1 base, with 10 bases between the two germline ends. The germline gives CDR1 MNHEY, CDR2 SVGEGT. CDR3 region: CASSSVGSGANVLTF. DNA for the CDR3: TGTGCCAGCAGCTCCGTGGGGTCTGGGGCCAACGTCCTGACTTTC.

Many counts were recorded for this clonotype. V is TRBV4-3 and J is TRBJ2-2; a weak D match, TRBD1 (5 bases). This CDR3 is 14 amino acids long. Germline lookup yields CDR1 LGHNA and CDR2 YSLEER. The ends were cut back, 3 bases at V and 3 bases at J, with 8 bases in the middle. The CDR3 region is CASSQGPYTGELFF. The CDR3 bases are TGCGCCAGCAGCCAGGGGCCGTACACCGGGGAGCTGTTTTTT.

This clonotype has ten or more counts. J is TRBJ1-2 and V is TRBV5-4; D gene uncertain. Germline CDR1 is SGHNT and CDR2 is YYREEE (reference sequence). The CDR3 runs to 13 residues. V was trimmed by 1 base and J by 4 bases, leaving 8 bases between them. This chain's CDR3 is CASSLLGAYGYTF. The CDR3 region has the DNA TGTGCCAGCAGCTTGTTGGGAGCCTATGGCTACACCTTC.

This clonotype came up many times. This rearrangement joins TRBV4-1 to TRBJ1-1; 8 nucleotides match TRBD1. The CDR3 is 14 amino acids. From germline, CDR1 is MGHRA and CDR2 YSYEKL. The V and J ends lost 4 bases and 1 base, in that order; junction bases with no gene match: 2. Here the CDR3 reads CASSLDRGNTEAFF. The CDR3 nucleotides read TGCGCCAGCAGCCTAGACAGGGGGAACACTGAAGCTTTCTTT.

This clonotype showed up many times. The chain couples TRBV19 to TRBJ1-5, with D uncertain. Germline CDR1 and CDR2: LNHDA and SQIVND (reference sequence). CDR3 length: 14 amino acids. V lost 1 base and J lost 0, with 4 bases in between. The chain's CDR3 is CASSIVHSNQPQHF. The CDR3 DNA reads TGTGCCAGTAGTATAGTCCATAGCAATCAGCCCCAGCATTTT.

Many counts were recorded for this clonotype. The CDR3 sequence: CASSGTGGKNIQYF. The DNA of the CDR3 is TGTGCCAGCAGCGGGACAGGGGGCAAAAACATTCAGTACTTC. This chain joins TRBV11-2 and TRBJ2-4, with TRBD1 identical over 11 bases. The germline V gene has CDR1 SGHAT and CDR2 FQNNGV. The V and J ends lost 5 bases and 3 bases, in that order; junction bases with no gene match: 0. The CDR3 is made up of 14 amino acids.

This clonotype was detected many times. This chain uses TRBV29-1 with TRBJ2-1; 9 nucleotides align to TRBD2. CDR1 is SQVTM and CDR2 is ANQGSEA in the germline V gene. The CDR3 length is 14 residues. Germline trimming cut 3 bases from V and 3 bases from J; bases unmatched to any gene: 3. The CDR3 region is CSVDPSGIYNEQFF. The CDR3, as DNA: TGCAGCGTTGACCCTAGCGGGATCTACAATGAGCAGTTCTTC.

This clonotype was seen at least ten times. V is TRBV11-3 and J is TRBJ2-4, with D perhaps given as TRBD1 or TRBD2 (5 bases each). Germline CDR1 reads SGHNT; CDR2 reads YENEEA. V was pared by 4 bases and J by 1 base, with 14 bases between. The CDR3 covers 16 residues. The CDR3 DNA reads TGTGCCAGCAGCTCCGACAGTGAGGGTGCCAAAAACATTCAGTACTTC. This sequence encodes CASSSDSEGAKNIQYF.

V gene TRBV4-1 combines with J gene TRBJ2-7; the match to TRBD1 covers 8 bases. Germline assignment: CDR1 MGHRA and CDR2 YSYEKL. V was pared by 1 base and J by 1 base, with 3 bases of the junction left unmatched. The CDR3 has 15 amino acids. The CDR3 sequence: CASSQGQGRSYEQYF. Here the CDR3 DNA reads TGCGCCAGCAGCCAAGGACAGGGGAGGTCCTACGAGCAGTACTTC.

This clonotype was seen many times. CDR3 sequence reads: CGTNDYGYTF. The CDR3 DNA follows: TGCGGGACAAACGACTATGGCTACACCTTC. The V and J genes are TRBV29-1 and TRBJ1-2; possible D gene TRBD1, 6 bases. CDR3 size: 10 residues. Germline V lookup: CDR1 SQVTM, CDR2 ANQGSEA. Based on the CDR3 plus reference TRBV29-1 and TRBJ1-2, the full variable domain is SAVISQKPSRDICQRGTSLTIQCQVDSQVTMMFWYRQQPGQSLTLIATANQGSEATYESGFVIDKFPISRPNLTFSTLTVSNMSPEDSSIYLCGTNDYGYTFGSGTRLTVV.

This clonotype was seen ten or more times. The V gene is TRBV11-2, the J gene TRBJ2-3; TRBD1 matches at 7 bases. Losses at the gene ends were 3 bases for V and 1 base for J; bases not matched to a gene: 4. Germline CDR1 reads SGHAT; CDR2 reads FQNNGV. The CDR3 consists of 15 residues. In nucleotides, the CDR3 is TGTGCCAGCAGCTTCCGACAGGGCCGCACAGATACGCAGTATTTT. Its translation is CASSFRQGRTDTQYF.

There are many counts of this clonotype. The V gene is TRBV7-9, the J gene TRBJ2-2; D gene ambiguous. Trimming left V 3 bases short and J 0 bases short, with 8 bases between. The CDR3 is made up of 15 amino acids. Germline-derived CDR1 and CDR2 are SEHNR and FQNEAQ (reference sequence). CDR3 loop: CASSFAGANTGELFF. CDR3 sequence (DNA): TGTGCCAGCAGCTTTGCTGGCGCGAACACCGGGGAGCTGTTTTTT.

This clonotype was detected only a few times. V usage is TRBV29-1 and J usage is TRBJ2-7; a possible D gene is TRBD2 (7 bases). CDR1 is SQVTM, CDR2 ANQGSEA, per germline. The V end lost 6 bases, the J end lost 2 bases, and 14 bases lay between the germline ends. The CDR3 has 13 amino acids. CDR3 loop: CSVAWGGAYEQYF. The CDR3 coding sequence is TGCAGCGTCGCGTGGGGGGGCGCCTACGAGCAGTACTTC.

This clonotype was picked up a small number of times. The V gene is TRBV19, the J gene TRBJ1-5, with unresolved D. The V gene lost 1 base and the J gene lost 6 bases, with 7 bases spanning the gap. Germline CDR1 reads LNHDA; CDR2 reads SQIVND (reference sequence). The CDR3 extends over 13 amino acids. CDR3 coding DNA: TGTGCCAGTAGTATAGCGGGGTCTCAGCCCCAGCATTTT. Translated, it gives CASSIAGSQPQHF. Supplemented by reference TRBV19 and TRBJ1-5, the full variable domain reads DGGITQSPKYLFRKEGQNVTLSCEQNLNHDAMYWYRQDPGQGLRLIYYSQIVNDFQKGDIAEGYSVSREKKESFPLTVTSAQKNPTAFYLCASSIAGSQPQHFGDGTRLSIL.

This clonotype was seen ten or more times. The chain uses TRBV2 and TRBJ2-1; TRBD1 matches 7 bases. CDR1 SNHLY and CDR2 FYNNEI come from the germline V gene. V gave up 7 bases and J gave up 3 bases; unmatched junction bases: 6. This CDR3 has 14 residues. CDR3 amino acids: CASKPGQYYNEQFF. In DNA, the CDR3 is TGTGCCAGCAAACCGGGACAGTACTACAATGAGCAGTTCTTC.